This T cell receptor (beta chain) comes out of a study of cytomegalovirus exposure and HLA in healthy donors. Some clones are missing from TCRdb's copy, which holds only in-frame ones; the method was immunoSEQ multiplex PCR. The sample has 65,000 or so clones, about 94% seen once. Comments on this clone: Its antigen is unknown.

Whole-study findings and limits: First-cohort TCR clusters tended to co-occur in the approximately 110 validation repertoires, a later analysis found.

Trimming cost V 4 bases and J 7 bases, with 10 bases left between them. This CDR3 has 12 amino acids. Per germline, CDR1 SGHVS and CDR2 FQNEAQ. The rearrangement links TRBV7-8 to TRBJ1-1; D not certain. The sequencing input was PBMCs. The sequence came from a man in his late teens or twenties in good health and CMV-seropositive. The CDR3 loop is CASSSIIGEAFF. CDR3 DNA sequence: TGTGCCAGCAGCTCCATTATCGGTGAAGCTTTCTTT.